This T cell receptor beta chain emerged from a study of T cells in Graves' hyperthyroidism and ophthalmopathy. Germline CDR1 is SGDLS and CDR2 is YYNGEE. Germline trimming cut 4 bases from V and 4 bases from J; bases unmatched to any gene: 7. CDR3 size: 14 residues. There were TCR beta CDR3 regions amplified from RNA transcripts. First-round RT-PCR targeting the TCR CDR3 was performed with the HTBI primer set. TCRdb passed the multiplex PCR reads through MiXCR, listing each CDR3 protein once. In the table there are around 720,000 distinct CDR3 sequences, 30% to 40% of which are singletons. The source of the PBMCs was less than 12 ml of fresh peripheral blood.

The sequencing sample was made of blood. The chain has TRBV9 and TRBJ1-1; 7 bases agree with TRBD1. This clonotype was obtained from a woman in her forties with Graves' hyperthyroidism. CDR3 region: CASSPIDRATEAFF. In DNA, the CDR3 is TGTGCCAGCAGCCCAATAGACAGGGCCACTGAAGCTTTCTTT.